This T cell receptor (beta chain) was documented in a study of cytomegalovirus exposure and HLA in healthy donors. Study results and limitations: Reports indicate that TCR beta sequences accurately predicted the HLA-A and HLA-B alleles of most subjects. The authors excluded some V segments, including TRBV6-2 and TRBV6-3, as indistinguishable. CMV antigen specificity of three CMV-associated chains was confirmed in vitro.

This clone was seen only a few times. Antigen unknown. Primers: 60 Vbeta forward and 13 Jbeta reverse. Profiling relied on immunoSEQ multiplex PCR, and the TCRdb table lists in-frame clones only, not all of them. This repertoire shows some 120,000 clones, around 78% found once; its top ten account for around 4%. This CDR3 has 16 amino acids. Germline values: CDR1 LNHNV, CDR2 YYDKDF (reference sequence). With 3 bases clipped from V and 8 bases from J, the junction kept 15 bases outside the gene matches. The chain employs TRBV15 and TRBJ1-2, with 7 bases identical to TRBD1. This sequence was found in a middle-aged man in good health and CMV-seronegative. Sequenced sample: PBMCs. This chain's CDR3 is CATSRGSLGQLEGYTF. Here the CDR3 DNA reads TGTGCCACCAGCAGGGGCTCCCTGGGACAGCTCGAGGGCTACACCTTC.